These T cell receptor beta chains were read from a single sample in a study of cytomegalovirus exposure and HLA in healthy donors. Clones were read by immunoSEQ multiplex PCR, and TCRdb kept only the in-frame ones, dropping some. Among 130,000 or so clones listed, roughly 75% were seen once. Material: PBMCs. These receptors were obtained from a man between 25 and 39 years old in good health and CMV-seronegative. Each CDR3 is given with its conserved first and last residue. The D gene is left open where the match is weak. Size is omitted from some rows. Given values are once, few, many or a class for expanded clones.

d_gene: .
v_gene: TRBV4-1
abundance: .
j_gene: TRBJ2-6
CDR3nt: TGCGCCAGCAGCCTCCACTTCTCGATGACAGCCTTATTAGGGGCCAACGTCCTGACTTTC
CDR3aa: CASSLHFSMTALLGANVLTF

d_gene: .
v_gene: TRBV5-1
abundance: .
j_gene: TRBJ2-6
CDR3nt: TGCGCCAGCAGCTTTATTCCCTCTGGGGCCAACGTCCTGACTTTC
CDR3aa: CASSFIPSGANVLTF

d_gene: .
v_gene: TRBV5-8
abundance: .
j_gene: TRBJ1-5
CDR3nt: TGTGCCAGCAGCGAGGACACCTATCAGCCCCAGCATTTT
CDR3aa: CASSEDTYQPQHF

d_gene: .
v_gene: TRBV18
abundance: .
j_gene: TRBJ2-3
CDR3nt: TGTGCCAGCTCACCCTATATAAGCACAGATACGCAGTATTTT
CDR3aa: CASSPYISTDTQYF

d_gene: .
v_gene: TRBV28
abundance: .
j_gene: TRBJ2-7
CDR3nt: TGTGCCAGCAGTTTAGGGTCAGGGAATAGGGAGCAGTACTTC
CDR3aa: CASSLGSGNREQYF

d_gene: .
v_gene: TRBV27
abundance: .
j_gene: TRBJ1-1
CDR3nt: TGTGCCAGCAGTTTATCTCGGGGCACTGAAGCTTTCTTT
CDR3aa: CASSLSRGTEAFF

d_gene: .
v_gene: TRBV5-6
abundance: .
j_gene: TRBJ2-3
CDR3nt: TGTGCCAGCAGCTTGGGGCCCGCAGATACGCAGTATTTT
CDR3aa: CASSLGPADTQYF

d_gene: TRBD2
v_gene: TRBV7-8
abundance: .
j_gene: TRBJ2-3
CDR3nt: TGTGCCAGCAGCTTCCTAGCGGGAGCGGCAGATACGCAGTATTTT
CDR3aa: CASSFLAGAADTQYF

d_gene: TRBD2
v_gene: TRBV29-1
abundance: .
j_gene: TRBJ2-3
CDR3nt: TGCAGCGTTGGTCGGCTAGCGGGAGGGCCAGGGGATACGCAGTATTTT
CDR3aa: CSVGRLAGGPGDTQYF

d_gene: TRBD1
v_gene: TRBV27
abundance: .
j_gene: TRBJ1-2
CDR3nt: TGTGCCAGCAGTAACCGGGACAGGGACTATGGCTACACCTTC
CDR3aa: CASSNRDRDYGYTF

d_gene: .
v_gene: TRBV7-9
abundance: once
j_gene: TRBJ2-7
CDR3nt: TGTGCCAGCAGCTTATGGGCCGAGGGAGGCGAGCAGTACTTC
CDR3aa: CASSLWAEGGEQYF

d_gene: TRBD1
v_gene: TRBV7-9
abundance: once
j_gene: TRBJ1-2
CDR3nt: TGTGCCAGCAGCTTAGCCGGGACAGCTTATGGCTACACCTTC
CDR3aa: CASSLAGTAYGYTF

d_gene: TRBD2
v_gene: TRBV6-6
abundance: .
j_gene: TRBJ2-1
CDR3nt: TGTGCCAGCAGTCCCTCGCGGGGAGGGTCCAATGAGCAGTTCTTC
CDR3aa: CASSPSRGGSNEQFF

d_gene: .
v_gene: TRBV7-2
abundance: .
j_gene: TRBJ1-6
CDR3nt: TGTGCCAGCAGTCAGATGCAAGTTTCACCCCTCCACTTT
CDR3aa: CASSQMQVSPLHF

d_gene: TRBD1
v_gene: TRBV4-3
abundance: .
j_gene: TRBJ1-6
CDR3nt: TGCGCCAGCAGGGGACAGACCATGGGGAATTCACCCCTCCACTTT
CDR3aa: CASRGQTMGNSPLHF

d_gene: .
v_gene: TRBV6-5
abundance: .
j_gene: TRBJ1-1
CDR3nt: TGTGCCAGCAGTTACGGGGGGGACACTGAAGCTTTCTTT
CDR3aa: CASSYGGDTEAFF

d_gene: .
v_gene: TRBV21-1
abundance: .
j_gene: TRBJ1-1
CDR3nt: TGTGCCAGCAGCCCCCGGACGACAGGGTGGACCACTGAAGCTTTCTTT
CDR3aa: CASSPRTTGWTTEAFF

d_gene: TRBD2
v_gene: TRBV29-1
abundance: .
j_gene: TRBJ2-2
CDR3nt: TGCAGCGTTGCACTAGCGGGGGGAATAAACACCGGGGAGCTGTTTTTT
CDR3aa: CSVALAGGINTGELFF

d_gene: TRBD1
v_gene: TRBV18
abundance: .
j_gene: TRBJ2-7
CDR3nt: TGTGCCAGCTCACCGGGACAGGGTTCACCCTACGAGCAGTACTTC
CDR3aa: CASSPGQGSPYEQYF

d_gene: .
v_gene: TRBV4-1
abundance: .
j_gene: TRBJ1-6
CDR3nt: TGCGCCAGCAGCCAAGCGGGGGCACCCCTCCACTTT
CDR3aa: CASSQAGAPLHF

d_gene: .
v_gene: TRBV7-9
abundance: .
j_gene: TRBJ1-1
CDR3nt: TGTGCCAGCAGCTCCCTCCCTTATTTGAACACTGAAGCTTTCTTT
CDR3aa: CASSSLPYLNTEAFF

d_gene: .
v_gene: TRBV5-1
abundance: .
j_gene: TRBJ2-3
CDR3nt: TGCGCCAGCAGCTTGGTCTTCGGAGATACGCAGTATTTT
CDR3aa: CASSLVFGDTQYF

d_gene: TRBD1
v_gene: TRBV5-1
abundance: .
j_gene: TRBJ2-7
CDR3nt: TGCGCCAGCAGCCCCCTCCCGGGACAGTACTACGAGCAGTACTTC
CDR3aa: CASSPLPGQYYEQYF

d_gene: TRBD1
v_gene: TRBV15
abundance: .
j_gene: TRBJ2-5
CDR3nt: TGTGCCACCAGCAGGGGACAGGGAGAGACCCAGTACTTC
CDR3aa: CATSRGQGETQYF

d_gene: TRBD1
v_gene: TRBV2
abundance: .
j_gene: TRBJ1-1
CDR3nt: TGTGCCAACTTAAAGGGACAGACGAACACTGAAGCTTTCTTT
CDR3aa: CANLKGQTNTEAFF

d_gene: .
v_gene: TRBV5-5
abundance: .
j_gene: TRBJ1-1
CDR3nt: TGTGCCAGCAGCTTGAAGCAGGGCGTCATGAACACTGAAGCTTTCTTT
CDR3aa: CASSLKQGVMNTEAFF

d_gene: TRBD1
v_gene: TRBV5-1
abundance: .
j_gene: TRBJ2-6
CDR3nt: TGCGCCAGCAGCTTTGGGGACAGGGGGCACGGGGCCAACGTCCTGACTTTC
CDR3aa: CASSFGDRGHGANVLTF

d_gene: .
v_gene: TRBV2
abundance: .
j_gene: TRBJ2-2
CDR3nt: TGTGCCAGCAATAAGGGGTGGGGCACCGGGGAGCTGTTTTTT
CDR3aa: CASNKGWGTGELFF

d_gene: TRBD1
v_gene: TRBV19
abundance: .
j_gene: TRBJ1-4
CDR3nt: TGTGCCAGTAGTACGACAGGGGTCGAGGGTGAAAAACTGTTTTTT
CDR3aa: CASSTTGVEGEKLFF

d_gene: .
v_gene: TRBV7-2
abundance: .
j_gene: TRBJ2-7
CDR3nt: TGTGCCAGCAGCTTAAAGGGGCCTCCCTCCTACGAGCAGTACTTC
CDR3aa: CASSLKGPPSYEQYF

d_gene: .
v_gene: TRBV27
abundance: few
j_gene: TRBJ1-3
CDR3nt: TGTGCCAGCAGACTCCTGACAGGTGCAGAGGACACCATATATTTT
CDR3aa: CASRLLTGAEDTIYF

d_gene: TRBD1
v_gene: TRBV13
abundance: .
j_gene: TRBJ1-2
CDR3nt: TGTGCCAGCAGCGGCACAGGGGAAGGTGGCTACACCTTC
CDR3aa: CASSGTGEGGYTF

d_gene: .
v_gene: TRBV27
abundance: .
j_gene: TRBJ2-3
CDR3nt: TGTGCCAGCAGTTCCCTTCTAGGAGGAGGCGGGGATACGCAGTATTTT
CDR3aa: CASSSLLGGGGDTQYF

d_gene: TRBD2
v_gene: TRBV28
abundance: few
j_gene: TRBJ2-3
CDR3nt: TGTGCCAGCAGTTTATCTAGCGGGAGGTATTCAGATACGCAGTATTTT
CDR3aa: CASSLSSGRYSDTQYF

d_gene: TRBD2
v_gene: TRBV5-1
abundance: .
j_gene: TRBJ2-1
CDR3nt: TGCGCCAGCAGCTTTGCAGGGAGGGGCTCCTACAATGAGCAGTTCTTC
CDR3aa: CASSFAGRGSYNEQFF

d_gene: .
v_gene: TRBV28
abundance: once
j_gene: TRBJ2-7
CDR3nt: TGTGCCAGCAGTTCTAGGTCCTACGAGCAGTACTTC
CDR3aa: CASSSRSYEQYF

d_gene: TRBD1
v_gene: TRBV5-4
abundance: .
j_gene: TRBJ2-3
CDR3nt: TGTGCCAGCAGCTTCAGGGGGCCAGATACGCAGTATTTT
CDR3aa: CASSFRGPDTQYF

d_gene: TRBD2
v_gene: TRBV14
abundance: .
j_gene: TRBJ2-3
CDR3nt: TGTGCCAGCAGCCGACTAGCGGGAGCTTCAGATACGCAGTATTTT
CDR3aa: CASSRLAGASDTQYF

d_gene: .
v_gene: TRBV19
abundance: once
j_gene: TRBJ1-5
CDR3nt: TGTGCCAGTAGTAGGGGGCACCCGGCTAATCAGCCCCAGCATTTT
CDR3aa: CASSRGHPANQPQHF

d_gene: .
v_gene: TRBV30
abundance: .
j_gene: TRBJ1-3
CDR3nt: TGTGCCTGGACGACATCCCCACGCTCTGGAAACACCATATATTTT
CDR3aa: CAWTTSPRSGNTIYF

d_gene: .
v_gene: TRBV5-1
abundance: .
j_gene: TRBJ2-7
CDR3nt: TGCGCCAGCAGCTTGAGCGCGGATAGCTCCTACGAGCAGTACTTC
CDR3aa: CASSLSADSSYEQYF

d_gene: TRBD1
v_gene: TRBV30
abundance: few
j_gene: TRBJ1-2
CDR3nt: TGTGCCTGGAGTCCTACAGGGGTCAGCGGCTACACCTTC
CDR3aa: CAWSPTGVSGYTF

d_gene: TRBD1
v_gene: TRBV6-4
abundance: once
j_gene: TRBJ1-2
CDR3nt: TGTGCCACCGTGAAACAGGGGTATGGCTACACCTTC
CDR3aa: CATVKQGYGYTF

d_gene: .
v_gene: TRBV29-1
abundance: .
j_gene: TRBJ1-2
CDR3nt: TGCAGCGCATCAACCTGGAGCAGAAATAACTATGGCTACACCTTC
CDR3aa: CSASTWSRNNYGYTF

d_gene: .
v_gene: TRBV5-1
abundance: .
j_gene: TRBJ1-2
CDR3nt: TGCGCCAGCAGCTTGATACAGAGCTATGGCTACACCTTC
CDR3aa: CASSLIQSYGYTF

d_gene: TRBD2
v_gene: TRBV7-9
abundance: .
j_gene: TRBJ2-1
CDR3nt: TGTGCCAGCAGCTTCCGACCGAGGATCCGGACTAGCGGACCCAATGAGCAGTTCTTC
CDR3aa: CASSFRPRIRTSGPNEQFF

d_gene: .
v_gene: TRBV28
abundance: few
j_gene: TRBJ2-1
CDR3nt: TGTGCCAGCAGTTGGTGGGGGCCGAACTATGAGCAGTTCTTC
CDR3aa: CASSWWGPNYEQFF

d_gene: TRBD1
v_gene: TRBV28
abundance: .
j_gene: TRBJ1-5
CDR3nt: TGTGCCAGCAGACTCGGGACAGGGGGCGCGAGGGGCAACAATCAGCCCCAGCATTTT
CDR3aa: CASRLGTGGARGNNQPQHF

d_gene: .
v_gene: TRBV9
abundance: .
j_gene: TRBJ2-3
CDR3nt: TGTGCCAGCAGCGTAGGAGGAGGGCCCGCTAGCACAGATACGCAGTATTTT
CDR3aa: CASSVGGGPASTDTQYF

d_gene: .
v_gene: TRBV5-4
abundance: .
j_gene: TRBJ2-1
CDR3nt: TGTGCCAGCAGCCAGTTACAGGGTACCCCTTACAATGAGCAGTTCTTC
CDR3aa: CASSQLQGTPYNEQFF

d_gene: TRBD1
v_gene: TRBV5-4
abundance: .
j_gene: TRBJ1-2
CDR3nt: TGTGCCAGCAGCTTGCGGACAGGGGGCGACTATGGCTACACCTTC
CDR3aa: CASSLRTGGDYGYTF